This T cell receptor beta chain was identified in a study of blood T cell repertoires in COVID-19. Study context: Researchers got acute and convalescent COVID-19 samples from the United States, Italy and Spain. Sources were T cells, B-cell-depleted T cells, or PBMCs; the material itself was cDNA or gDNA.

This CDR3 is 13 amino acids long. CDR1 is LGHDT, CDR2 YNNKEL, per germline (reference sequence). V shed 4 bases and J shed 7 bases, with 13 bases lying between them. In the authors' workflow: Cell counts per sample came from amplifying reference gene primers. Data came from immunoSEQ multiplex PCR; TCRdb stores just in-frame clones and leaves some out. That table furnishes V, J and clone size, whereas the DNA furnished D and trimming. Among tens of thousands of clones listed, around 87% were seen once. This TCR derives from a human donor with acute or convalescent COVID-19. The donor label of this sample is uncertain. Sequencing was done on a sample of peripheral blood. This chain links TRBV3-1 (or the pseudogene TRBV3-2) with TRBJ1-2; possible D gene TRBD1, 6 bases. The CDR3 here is CASSPAGAGGYTF. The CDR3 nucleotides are TGTGCCAGCAGCCCCGCGGGGGCGGGTGGCTACACCTTC.